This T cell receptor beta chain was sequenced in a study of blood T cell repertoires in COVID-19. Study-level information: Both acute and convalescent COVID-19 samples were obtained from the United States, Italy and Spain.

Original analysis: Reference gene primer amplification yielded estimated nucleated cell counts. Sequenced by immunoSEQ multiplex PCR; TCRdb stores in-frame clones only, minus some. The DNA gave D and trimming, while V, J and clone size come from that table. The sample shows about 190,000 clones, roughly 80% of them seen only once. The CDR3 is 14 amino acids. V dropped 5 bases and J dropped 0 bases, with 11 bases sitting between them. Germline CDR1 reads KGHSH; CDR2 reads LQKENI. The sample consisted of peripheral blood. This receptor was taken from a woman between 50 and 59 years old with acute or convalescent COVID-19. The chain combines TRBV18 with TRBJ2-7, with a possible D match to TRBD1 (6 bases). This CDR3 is CASSDRTVSYEQYF. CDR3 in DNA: TGTGCCAGCTCAGACCGGACAGTCTCCTACGAGCAGTACTTC.